These 24 T cell receptor beta chains originate from one sample sequenced in a study of blood T cell repertoires in COVID-19. Sequencing was performed with immunoSEQ multiplex PCR; in TCRdb, only in-frame clones are kept and a portion is missing. This sample has 200,000 to 300,000 clones, with around four fifths found just once. Sequences were obtained from peripheral blood. The source is a woman aged 55-69 years with active or convalescent COVID-19.

This chain uses TRBV24-1 with TRBJ2-3; 11 bases are shared with TRBD2. This CDR3 has 16 residues. Germline-derived CDR1 and CDR2 are KGHDR and SFDVKD. V was pared by 3 bases and J by 3 bases, with 4 bases of the junction left unmatched. CDR3 sequence (DNA): TGTGCCACCAGTGATCCCCGACTAGCGGGAACAGATACGCAGTATTTT. This sequence encodes CATSDPRLAGTDTQYF.

The chain recombines TRBV5-4 with TRBJ1-6, with 11 bases fitting TRBD1. V was clipped by 5 bases and J by 5 bases; unmatched bases: 9. Per the germline V gene, CDR1 is SGHNT and CDR2 is YYREEE (reference sequence). CDR3 size: 17 residues. CDR3 in DNA: TGTGCCAGCAGTCTGAGGACAGGGGGCCCCAATAATTCACCCCTCCACTTT. This encodes CASSLRTGGPNNSPLHF. The variable domain in full, completed from reference TRBV5-4 and TRBJ1-6, reads ETGVTQSPTHLIKTRGQQVTLRCSSQSGHNTVSWYQQALGQGPQFIFQYYREEENGRGNFPPRFSGLQFPNYSSELNVNALELDDSALYLCASSLRTGGPNNSPLHFGNGTRLTVT.

The genes are TRBV7-9 and TRBJ2-1; TRBD2 agrees at 10 bases. This CDR3 spans 16 amino acids. Per the germline V gene, CDR1 is SEHNR and CDR2 is FQNEAQ (reference sequence). V was pared by 5 bases and J by 5 bases, with 9 bases of the junction left unmatched. The CDR3 region is CASSPSLAGDHNEQFF. The CDR3 DNA sequence: TGTGCCAGCAGCCCGTCCCTAGCGGGGGACCACAATGAGCAGTTCTTC.

The chain employs TRBV11-2 and TRBJ1-1; a weak D match, TRBD1 (6 bases). The CDR3 is 16 amino acids. CDR1 SGHAT and CDR2 FQNNGV come from the germline V gene. V lost 4 bases and J 4 bases, leaving 19 bases between the germline ends. CDR3 residues: CASSSPSGTSATEAFF. DNA of the CDR3: TGTGCCAGCAGCTCACCCTCCGGGACATCGGCCACTGAAGCTTTCTTT.

With regard to this clone: The same CDR3 arises from other DNA sequences in this sample as well. This chain links TRBV19 with TRBJ2-5; no definite D call. The CDR3 covers 13 residues. Germline-derived CDR1 and CDR2 are LNHDA and SQIVND (reference sequence). V dropped 1 base and J dropped 5 bases, with 8 bases sitting between them. CDR3 amino acids: CASSIGGGETQYF. DNA for the CDR3: TGTGCCAGTAGTATAGGAGGTGGGGAGACCCAGTACTTC.

The gene calls are TRBV7-8 and TRBJ2-7, with TRBD1 identical over 10 bases. This CDR3 contains 16 residues. The V gene end was trimmed by 1 base and the J gene end by 7 bases; junction bases not matched to a gene: 10. The germline V gene has CDR1 SGHVS and CDR2 FQNEAQ. The CDR3 is CASSLGPGQGGKEQYF. For the CDR3, the DNA is TGTGCCAGCAGCTTAGGCCCCGGACAGGGGGGTAAGGAGCAGTACTTC.

The rearrangement links TRBV4-1 to TRBJ2-1; TRBD1 is a possible D gene (6 bases). CDR3 length equals 17 residues. Trimming took off 1 base at V and 2 bases at J, with 15 bases between the two ends. Germline values: CDR1 MGHRA, CDR2 YSYEKL. The CDR3 region has the DNA TGCGCCAGCAGCCAAGGAAGGGTCAGGGGCCCCTACAATGAGCAGTTCTTC. Protein product: CASSQGRVRGPYNEQFF.

This clone was observed a handful of times. The J gene is TRBJ2-1, the V gene TRBV7-6; TRBD2 agrees at 9 bases. The length of the CDR3 is 16 residues. The germline gives CDR1 SGHVS, CDR2 FNYEAQ. Trimming took 4 bases from V and 0 from J; bases not matched to a gene: 4. As DNA, the CDR3 is TGTGCCAGCAGCTCTCTTAGCGGGAGCTCCTACAATGAGCAGTTCTTC. Its protein is CASSSLSGSSYNEQFF.

This chain joins TRBV6-5 and TRBJ2-3; possibly TRBD1 for D (7 bases). Germline V lookup: CDR1 MNHEY, CDR2 SVGAGI. The CDR3 has 15 residues. V lost 6 bases and J lost 0, with 13 bases in between. The CDR3 nucleotides read TGTGCCAGCAGACGCGGGACAGCTAGCACAGATACGCAGTATTTT. This gives the protein CASRRGTASTDTQYF.

This chain uses TRBV6-6 with TRBJ2-2; the D gene is possibly TRBD1 (6 bases). The germline V and J ends were trimmed by 5 bases and 7 bases, with 14 bases remaining between them. The germline CDR1 and CDR2 sequences are MNHNY and SVGAGI (reference sequence). The CDR3 has 14 amino acids. CDR3 protein: CASSLQGGGGELFF. In DNA form, the CDR3 reads TGTGCCAGCAGTCTACAGGGTGGCGGCGGGGAGCTGTTTTTT.

The chain links TRBV6-2 or TRBV6-3 to TRBJ2-1, with TRBD1 matching 11 bases. The CDR3 is 15 residues long. Looked up from germline, CDR1 is MNHEY and CDR2 is SVGEGT. V was pared by 5 bases and J by 7 bases, with 7 bases of the junction left unmatched. The CDR3 spells CASSTYRDRGNEQFF. The CDR3 DNA reads as TGTGCCAGCAGTACGTACCGGGACAGGGGGAATGAGCAGTTCTTC.

Here the CDR3 reads CASWPAGLAGGGTRTDTQYF. CDR3 DNA: TGTGCCAGCTGGCCAGCGGGACTAGCGGGGGGGGGTACTCGCACAGATACGCAGTATTTT. The rearrangement links TRBV28 to TRBJ2-3, with 16 positions matching TRBD2. This CDR3 is 20 amino acids long. In germline, CDR1 is MDHEN, CDR2 SYDVKM. V trimming: 8 bases; J trimming: 1 base; junction bases outside the gene matches: 15.

This clone was seen only once. This chain connects TRBV28 to TRBJ1-6, with D hard to call. The CDR3 is 16 amino acids. V was clipped by 6 bases and J by 0 bases, with 12 bases between them. From germline, CDR1 is MDHEN and CDR2 SYDVKM. The CDR3 sequence: CASSIDGSSYNSPLHF. CDR3 DNA: TGTGCCAGCAGCATCGACGGGAGCTCCTATAATTCACCCCTCCACTTT.

V usage is TRBV5-4 and J usage is TRBJ1-1; D gene unclear. Germline CDR1 is SGHNT and CDR2 is YYREEE (reference sequence). The V end was cut by 4 bases, the J end by 2 bases, with 12 bases between. CDR3 length equals 14 residues. The CDR3 region is CASSPDPGNTEAFF. CDR3 DNA sequence: TGTGCCAGCAGCCCGGATCCGGGTAACACTGAAGCTTTCTTT.

V and J are TRBV3-1 (or the pseudogene TRBV3-2) and TRBJ1-5, with D possibly matching TRBD1 (5 bases). V shed 0 bases and J shed 9 bases, with 12 bases lying between them. The CDR3 covers 14 residues. Germline values: CDR1 LGHDT, CDR2 YNNKEL (reference sequence). The CDR3 DNA is TGTGCCAGCAGCCAAGACAGGGCGCATCGGCCCCAGCATTTT. Amino acid sequence: CASSQDRAHRPQHF.

The chain carries TRBV28 and TRBJ1-2; the match to TRBD1 covers 7 bases. CDR1 is MDHEN, CDR2 SYDVKM, per germline. The ends lost 5 bases at V and 2 bases at J; junction bases unmatched: 14. The CDR3 runs to 17 residues. CDR3 region: CASSDLPGQQLNYGYTF. The CDR3 nucleotides read TGTGCCAGCAGTGACTTACCGGGACAGCAACTAAACTATGGCTACACCTTC.

This rearrangement joins TRBV28 to TRBJ2-1; possible D gene TRBD1, 5 bases. This CDR3 is 13 amino acids long. CDR1 is MDHEN and CDR2 is SYDVKM in the germline V gene. The ends were cut back, 10 bases at V and 5 bases at J, with 15 bases in the middle. The CDR3 spells CATTDSRDNEQFF. CDR3 bases: TGTGCCACCACCGACAGTCGCGACAATGAGCAGTTCTTC.

This chain connects TRBV29-1 to TRBJ1-1, with D hard to call. The germline CDR1 and CDR2 sequences are SQVTM and ANQGSEA. The CDR3 consists of 13 residues. V dropped 4 bases and J dropped 10 bases, with 19 bases sitting between them. The CDR3 reads CSVVRDRDSGAFF. For the CDR3, the DNA is TGCAGCGTTGTCCGAGACCGGGATTCGGGAGCTTTCTTT. Complete variable domain (other parts from reference TRBV29-1 and TRBJ1-1): SAVISQKPSRDICQRGTSLTIQCQVDSQVTMMFWYRQQPGQSLTLIATANQGSEATYESGFVIDKFPISRPNLTFSTLTVSNMSPEDSSIYLCSVVRDRDSGAFFGQGTRLTVV.

The genes are TRBV5-8 and TRBJ1-2; TRBD1 matches 7 bases. Trimming removed 1 base from V and 1 base from J; junction bases left unmatched: 7. This CDR3 is built from 16 residues. Germline loops: CDR1 SGHTS, CDR2 YDEGEE. DNA of the CDR3: TGTGCCAGCAGCTTGAGCGCAGGGGGTCGTAACTATGGCTACACCTTC. It yields the protein CASSLSAGGRNYGYTF.

The V gene is TRBV5-1, the J gene TRBJ2-5, with D hard to call. This CDR3 spans 14 amino acids. The germline gives CDR1 SGHRS, CDR2 YFSETQ. The V and J ends lost 1 base and 4 bases respectively, with 11 bases between them. CDR3 loop: CASSLSVAGETQYF. In DNA, the CDR3 is TGCGCCAGCAGCTTGAGCGTAGCCGGAGAGACCCAGTACTTC.

The J gene is TRBJ1-2, the V gene TRBV11-3; D may be TRBD1 (6 bases). V was clipped by 5 bases and J by 7 bases, with 14 bases between them. From germline, CDR1 is SGHNT and CDR2 YENEEA. The CDR3 contains 13 residues. CDR3 nucleotide sequence: TGTGCCAGCAGCCCTAGTGGGGGGGCTGGCTACACCTTC. It yields the protein CASSPSGGAGYTF. The variable domain in full, completed from reference TRBV11-3 and TRBJ1-2, reads EAGVVQSPRYKIIEKKQPVAFWCNPISGHNTLYWYLQNLGQGPELLIRYENEEAVDDSQLPKDRFSAERLKGVDSTLKIQPAELGDSAVYLCASSPSGGAGYTFGSGTRLTVV.

A few counts support this clone. The V call is TRBV9, the J call TRBJ2-7; 10 bases map to TRBD2. This CDR3 is 14 amino acids long. J gave up 3 bases and V 0 bases, and 0 bases lay outside the gene matches. Germline values: CDR1 SGDLS, CDR2 YYNGEE. The CDR3 loop is CASSVGTSGYEQYF. The CDR3 DNA follows: TGTGCCAGCAGCGTAGGGACTAGCGGCTACGAGCAGTACTTC.

The rearrangement uses TRBV27 and TRBJ2-5, with D possibly being TRBD2 (6 bases). The ends were cut back, 5 bases at V and 2 bases at J, with 18 bases in the middle. Germline V gene data show CDR1 as MNHEY and CDR2 as SMNVEV (reference sequence). This CDR3 comprises 16 residues. The CDR3: CASSPLRRGGQETQYF. The CDR3 DNA reads TGTGCCAGCAGTCCCCTGCGGAGGGGTGGACAAGAGACCCAGTACTTC.

V is TRBV2 and J is TRBJ2-7; TRBD2 is a possible D gene (6 bases). Deletions cut 7 bases from V and 0 bases from J, with 22 bases between. Looked up from germline, CDR1 is SNHLY and CDR2 is FYNNEI. CDR3 length: 17 amino acids. The CDR3 coding sequence is TGTGCCAGCATCCCACGGGACTCACAATTTAACTCCTACGAGCAGTACTTC. Its translation is CASIPRDSQFNSYEQYF. The variable domain in full, completed from reference TRBV2 and TRBJ2-7, reads EPEVTQTPSHQVTQMGQEVILRCVPISNHLYFYWYRQILGQKVEFLVSFYNNEISEKSEIFDDQFSVERPDGSNFTLKIRSTKLEDSAMYFCASIPRDSQFNSYEQYFGPGTRLTVT.